The 28 T cell receptor beta chains below were found in one sample sequenced in a study of graft-versus-host responses after intestinal transplantation. These receptors' targets are unknown. Profiled with immunoSEQ multiplex PCR; TCRdb holds only in-frame clones, not every one. The sample has tens of thousands of clones; 94% are singletons. The material was unstimulated CD8+ T cells sorted from spleen or lymph node cells, obtained before intestinal transplant. Receptors were obtained from a human donor who received an intestinal transplant.

The chain links TRBV7-9 to TRBJ1-5; possible D gene TRBD1, 6 bases. The CDR3 is 15 residues long. V was cut by 5 bases and J by 3 bases, with 14 bases left in between. CDR1 SEHNR and CDR2 FQNEAQ come from the germline V gene (reference sequence). The CDR3 region is CASSLAGGHNQPQHF. CDR3 nucleotide sequence: TGTGCCAGCAGCCTGGCGGGGGGCCACAATCAGCCCCAGCATTTT.

The chain carries TRBV13 and TRBJ1-2, with D possibly matching TRBD1 (5 bases). V was pared by 5 bases and J by 3 bases, with 13 bases between. This CDR3 contains 14 residues. The germline CDR1 and CDR2 sequences are PRHDT and FYEKMQ (reference sequence). CDR3 nucleotides: TGTGCCAGCAGCCACGACGGGGGAGACTATGGCTACACCTTC. It yields the protein CASSHDGGDYGYTF. Variable domain in full (rest from reference TRBV13 and TRBJ1-2): AAGVIQSPRHLIKEKRETATLKCYPIPRHDTVYWYQQGPGQDPQFLISFYEKMQSDKGSIPDRFSAQQFSDYHSELNMSSLELGDSALYFCASSHDGGDYGYTFGSGTRLTVV.

The rearrangement uses TRBV29-1 and TRBJ2-7; 9 nucleotides agree with TRBD1. V lost 3 bases and J lost 2; bases outside the gene matches: 5. The CDR3 has 14 amino acids. Germline V gene data show CDR1 as SQVTM and CDR2 as ANQGSEA. Here the CDR3 DNA reads TGCAGCGTTGAGGACAGGGGAGACCCCTACGAGCAGTACTTC. This translates into CSVEDRGDPYEQYF.

The genes are TRBV19 and TRBJ2-3; no definite D call. The V gene's germline CDR1 is LNHDA and CDR2 SQIVND (reference sequence). The CDR3 is 8 residues long. DNA for the CDR3: TGTGGCACAGATACGCAGTATTTT. Its protein is CGTDTQYF.

The V and J genes are TRBV19 and TRBJ2-3; D may match TRBD1 or TRBD2 (6 bases each). The CDR3 spans 15 residues. With 10 bases removed from V and 2 bases from J, the gap between germline ends came to 19 bases. Germline V gives CDR1 LNHDA, CDR2 SQIVND (reference sequence). This CDR3 is CATIPGAGPTDTQYF. For the CDR3, the DNA is TGTGCCACCATCCCAGGGGCGGGGCCCACAGATACGCAGTATTTT.

The chain has TRBV11-2 and TRBJ1-1; D is perhaps TRBD1 (5 bases). There are 16 residues in the CDR3. The germline V gene encodes CDR1 SGHAT and CDR2 FQNNGV. V lost 1 base and J 0 bases, leaving 12 bases between the germline ends. The CDR3 DNA is TGTGCCAGCAGCTTAGCCGGCCAGGGCCTGAACACTGAAGCTTTCTTT. Translating gives CASSLAGQGLNTEAFF.

The chain carries TRBV5-6 and TRBJ2-7; 11 bases agree with TRBD2. The J segment lost 2 bases and the V segment lost 4 bases, leaving 8 bases of the junction unmatched. The CDR3 loop spans 16 amino acids. CDR1 is SGHDT and CDR2 is YYEEEE in the germline V gene. The CDR3 sequence: CASSGPGTSGTYEQYF. The DNA for the CDR3 is TGTGCCAGCAGCGGGCCCGGGACTAGCGGAACCTACGAGCAGTACTTC.

The chain joins TRBV9 to TRBJ2-7; D is tentatively TRBD1 or TRBD2 (5 bases each). CDR1 is SGDLS and CDR2 is YYNGEE in the germline V gene. The CDR3 is 15 residues long. Deletions cut 0 bases from V and 0 bases from J, with 10 bases between. The CDR3 coding sequence is TGTGCCAGCAGCGTAGGGTGGGGGAGCTCCTACGAGCAGTACTTC. Protein product: CASSVGWGSSYEQYF.

This clone was observed a handful of times. The chain recombines TRBV5-1 with TRBJ2-2, with 8 positions matching TRBD2. V gave up 4 bases and J gave up 7 bases; unmatched junction bases: 6. The CDR3 loop spans 14 amino acids. CDR1 SGHRS and CDR2 YFSETQ come from the germline V gene. CDR3 DNA: TGCGCCAGCAGCCGGGGACTAGTCATCGGGGAGCTGTTTTTT. Its protein product is CASSRGLVIGELFF.

This chain links TRBV7-8 with TRBJ1-2; D is unclear. CDR1 and CDR2 from the germline V gene are SGHVS and FQNEAQ. The V end lost 3 bases, the J end lost 9 bases, and 23 bases lay between the germline ends. This CDR3 contains 16 residues. The CDR3 DNA reads as TGTGCCAGCAGCTTCGAGGGCTTCACATGGTCGGTGAGCTACACCTTC. It yields the protein CASSFEGFTWSVSYTF. Filled out from reference TRBV7-8 and TRBJ1-2, the complete variable domain reads GAGVSQSPRYKVAKRGQDVALRCDPISGHVSLFWYQQALGQGPEFLTYFQNEAQLDKSGLPSDRFFAERPEGSVSTLKIQRTQQEDSAVYLCASSFEGFTWSVSYTFGSGTRLTVV.

The rearrangement links TRBV7-9 to TRBJ2-7; D possibly uses TRBD1 or TRBD2 (5 bases each). The CDR3 is made up of 15 amino acids. The germline CDR1 and CDR2 sequences are SEHNR and FQNEAQ (reference sequence). Trimming removed 3 bases at V and 2 bases at J, with 14 bases between. CDR3 in amino acids: CASSLGEARAYEQYF. The CDR3, as DNA: TGTGCCAGCAGCTTGGGGGAAGCTAGGGCCTACGAGCAGTACTTC.

V gene TRBV27 combines with J gene TRBJ1-2, with D possibly TRBD1 on 5 matching bases. This CDR3 contains 13 residues. V lost 5 bases and J 7 bases, leaving 14 bases between the germline ends. CDR1 and CDR2 from the germline V gene are MNHEY and SMNVEV (reference sequence). The CDR3 region has the DNA TGTGCCAGCAGTCCAACAGGAATATCTGGCTACACCTTC. This codes for CASSPTGISGYTF.

This chain uses TRBV9 with TRBJ1-4; TRBD1 agrees at 8 bases. V gave up 4 bases and J gave up 8 bases; unmatched junction bases: 10. The CDR3 has 15 amino acids. Germline V lookup: CDR1 SGDLS, CDR2 YYNGEE. The CDR3 coding sequence is TGTGCCAGCAGCCCCTATGGACAGGGTACCGAAAAACTGTTTTTT. Amino acids: CASSPYGQGTEKLFF. The full variable domain, completed using reference TRBV9 and TRBJ1-4, is DSGVTQTPKHLITATGQRVTLRCSPRSGDLSVYWYQQSLDQGLQFLIQYYNGEERAKGNILERFSAQQFPDLHSELNLSSLELGDSALYFCASSPYGQGTEKLFFGSGTQLSVL.

The CDR3 bases are TGTGCCAGCAGCGTAGGATCCCCCTCCTACGAGCAGTACTTC. Residues: CASSVGSPSYEQYF. The J gene is TRBJ2-5, the V gene TRBV9, with no clear D. The DNA end favors TRBJ2-7, so the J call may be wrong. CDR1 is SGDLS and CDR2 is YYNGEE in the germline V gene. The CDR3 runs to 14 residues.

The rearrangement links TRBV7-9 to TRBJ2-7, with unresolved D. CDR1 and CDR2 from the germline V gene are SEHNR and FQNEAQ (reference sequence). The CDR3 totals 14 residues. Trimming took off 1 base at V and 1 base at J, with 8 bases between the two ends. The CDR3 DNA is TGTGCCAGCAGCTTAGTCAGCAGTTCCTACGAGCAGTACTTC. Translating gives CASSLVSSSYEQYF.

This clone has just a few counts. The chain uses TRBV5-4 and TRBJ2-7; tentatively, D is TRBD1 or TRBD2 (5 bases each). Germline V CDR1 and CDR2: SGHNT, YYREEE (reference sequence). The CDR3 has 15 amino acids. V lost 0 bases to trimming and J lost 3 bases, with 13 bases between them. This chain's CDR3 is CASSLGDARGYEQYF. In nucleotides, the CDR3 is TGTGCCAGCAGCTTGGGGGACGCCCGCGGCTACGAGCAGTACTTC.

The rearrangement links TRBV27 to TRBJ2-7, with 12 bases aligning to TRBD2. The J segment lost 1 base and the V segment lost 5 bases, leaving 3 bases of the junction unmatched. Germline V gene lookup returns CDR1 MNHEY and CDR2 SMNVEV (reference sequence). The CDR3 consists of 15 residues. CDR3 nucleotides: TGTGCCAGCAGTCCCCTAGCGGGAGGGTCCTACGAGCAGTACTTC. Protein product: CASSPLAGGSYEQYF.

CDR3 coding DNA: TGTGCCAGCAGCGTAGGCGGTGAGGACACTGAAGCTTTCTTT. Translating it yields CASSVGGEDTEAFF. V gene TRBV9 combines with J gene TRBJ1-1, with no clear D. Trimming cost V 0 bases and J 3 bases, with 9 bases left between them. Germline CDR1 SGDLS, CDR2 YYNGEE. There are 14 residues in the CDR3. Full variable domain (rest looked up from reference TRBV9 and TRBJ1-1): DSGVTQTPKHLITATGQRVTLRCSPRSGDLSVYWYQQSLDQGLQFLIQYYNGEERAKGNILERFSAQQFPDLHSELNLSSLELGDSALYFCASSVGGEDTEAFFGQGTRLTVV.

The rearrangement links TRBV29-1 to TRBJ2-7, with 14 bases fitting TRBD2. Germline V lookup: CDR1 SQVTM, CDR2 ANQGSEA. The CDR3 contains 16 residues. V was clipped by 6 bases and J by 0 bases; unmatched bases: 7. CDR3 coding DNA: TGCAGCGTAACGGGACTAGCGGGAGTCCACTCCTACGAGCAGTACTTC. It yields the protein CSVTGLAGVHSYEQYF.

The chain employs TRBV28 and TRBJ2-3, with D possibly being TRBD1 (6 bases). The germline V gene encodes CDR1 MDHEN and CDR2 SYDVKM. V was clipped by 4 bases and J by 3 bases, with 14 bases between them. The CDR3 loop spans 15 amino acids. For the CDR3, the DNA is TGTGCCAGCAGTTCCACAGGGTCGTGGACAGATACGCAGTATTTT. This gives the protein CASSSTGSWTDTQYF.

The V call is TRBV6-5, the J call TRBJ1-2, with 7 bases identical to TRBD1. The CDR3 loop spans 14 amino acids. From germline, CDR1 is MNHEY and CDR2 SVGAGI. The junction had 7 bases not matched to a gene; V was cut back by 4 bases and J by 5 bases. CDR3 in amino acids: CASSSGGVGYGYTF. As DNA, the CDR3 is TGTGCCAGCAGTTCAGGGGGTGTTGGGTATGGCTACACCTTC.

In regard to this clone: An end of the junction does not agree with germline; a read error may underlie this. In DNA form, the CDR3 reads TGTGCCAGCAGCTTGGCCCTCCAGAGGAATTTT. It yields the protein CASSLALQRNF. The chain combines TRBV5-4 with TRBJ2-3; no firm D call. The CDR3 totals 11 residues. Germline V lookup: CDR1 SGHNT, CDR2 YYREEE (reference sequence).

The rearrangement joins TRBV7-9 to TRBJ2-2; D is unclear. Trimming shortened V by 5 bases and J by 6 bases, and 13 bases separated the two germline ends. The CDR3 is 14 residues long. Looked up from germline, CDR1 is SEHNR and CDR2 is FQNEAQ (reference sequence). The chain's CDR3 is CASSVANNPGELFF. CDR3 in DNA: TGTGCCAGCAGCGTGGCCAACAACCCCGGGGAGCTGTTTTTT.

This rearrangement joins TRBV6-1 to TRBJ2-1, with 8 bases matching TRBD2. V shed 2 bases, J shed 14 bases, and the junction held 14 bases outside the gene matches. The CDR3 consists of 15 residues. The germline gives CDR1 MNHNS, CDR2 SASEGT. CDR3 in amino acids: CASSEYGTSYGEEFF. As DNA, the CDR3 is TGTGCCAGCAGTGAATACGGGACTAGTTATGGAGAGGAGTTCTTC.

This clone appeared a few times. The CDR3 here is CASSLQGLGTEAFF. The CDR3 bases are TGTGCCAGTAGTTTACAGGGGTTAGGAACTGAAGCTTTCTTT. V is TRBV19 and J is TRBJ1-1; TRBD1 matches at 7 bases. The V segment lost 5 bases and the J segment 5 bases; nucleotides outside the gene matches: 8. CDR3 length equals 14 residues. Germline lookup yields CDR1 LNHDA and CDR2 SQIVND (reference sequence).

V and J are TRBV13 and TRBJ2-1; D might be TRBD1 (5 bases). CDR3 length equals 17 residues. V gave up 4 bases and J gave up 0 bases, with 16 bases separating them. Germline V gene lookup returns CDR1 PRHDT and CDR2 FYEKMQ (reference sequence). CDR3 loop: CASSSRQGPSSYNEQFF. CDR3 nucleotides: TGTGCCAGCAGCTCCCGGCAGGGCCCGTCCTCCTACAATGAGCAGTTCTTC.

The chain joins TRBV7-9 to TRBJ2-7; weak D call: TRBD1 (5 bases). Between the trimmed V and J ends, which lost 1 base and 7 bases, there was a span of 17 bases. The V gene's germline CDR1 is SEHNR and CDR2 FQNEAQ (reference sequence). This CDR3 comprises 15 residues. The CDR3 nucleotides read TGTGCCAGCAGCTTAGTGCAGGGCTTTCTAGGGGAGCAGTACTTC. This encodes CASSLVQGFLGEQYF.

The rearrangement uses TRBV30 and TRBJ2-3, with 8 bases fitting TRBD1. CDR3 size: 13 residues. J was trimmed by 1 base and V by 7 bases; bases with no gene match: 4. Germline V gives CDR1 GTSNPN, CDR2 SVGIG (reference sequence). Here the CDR3 DNA reads TGTGCCTCTGACAGGGGAGGCACAGATACGCAGTATTTT. It codes for CASDRGGTDTQYF.